This passage covers 18 T cell receptor beta chains from one sample sequenced in a study of shared clonotypes between healthy human individuals. Profiling relied on immunoSEQ multiplex PCR, and the TCRdb table lists in-frame clones only, not all of them. The sample records around 200,000 clones, approximately 70% being singletons. The sequencing input was memory CD4+ T cells sorted from blood. The sample's subset: CD45RA-negative fraction. The receptors here all came from a young man in good health.

V usage is TRBV27 and J usage is TRBJ1-2; a possible D gene is TRBD1 (6 bases). The length of the CDR3 is 16 residues. Deletions cut 7 bases from V and 2 bases from J, with 20 bases between. Per the germline V gene, CDR1 is MNHEY and CDR2 is SMNVEV (reference sequence). The CDR3 region is CASNVTRLQGNYGYTF. CDR3 DNA: TGTGCCAGCAATGTAACCCGCCTACAGGGAAACTATGGCTACACCTTC.

V and J are TRBV4-3 and TRBJ2-2; 7 bases agree with TRBD2. V was clipped by 0 bases and J by 0 bases; unmatched bases: 4. Germline assignment: CDR1 LGHNA and CDR2 YSLEER. The CDR3 is 17 residues long. This CDR3 is CASSQDYRGANTGELFF. The CDR3 bases are TGCGCCAGCAGCCAAGATTATCGGGGGGCGAACACCGGGGAGCTGTTTTTT.

By share, this clone ranks as medium-sized. The chain uses TRBV7-9 and TRBJ2-7, with 11 bases lining up with TRBD2. Germline CDR1 is SEHNR and CDR2 is FQNEAQ (reference sequence). V dropped 3 bases and J dropped 5; count of bases not matched to a gene: 6. The CDR3 loop spans 15 amino acids. CDR3 region: CASSFSSGRLDEQYF. CDR3 nucleotides: TGTGCCAGCAGCTTTTCTAGCGGGAGGCTCGACGAGCAGTACTTC.

This clone has a handful of counts. V usage is TRBV2 and J usage is TRBJ2-1; D is unclear. The CDR3 has 11 amino acids. Trimming left V 6 bases short and J 10 bases short, with 10 bases between. From germline, CDR1 is SNHLY and CDR2 FYNNEI. CDR3: CASSAKTEQFF. CDR3 nucleotides: TGTGCCAGCAGCGCCAAGACAGAGCAGTTCTTC.

This rearrangement joins TRBV2 to TRBJ2-2, with TRBD2 as a possible D gene (6 bases). Germline V gives CDR1 SNHLY, CDR2 FYNNEI. Trimming took 4 bases from V and 6 from J, leaving 12 bases between them. The CDR3 has 14 amino acids. CDR3 DNA sequence: TGTGCCAGCAGTGGTATCAGGGAGGCCGGGGAGCTGTTTTTT. It translates to CASSGIREAGELFF.

The genes are TRBV5-1 and TRBJ1-1; D uncertain. The germline gives CDR1 SGHRS, CDR2 YFSETQ. Deletions cut 0 bases from V and 3 bases from J, with 9 bases between. This CDR3 contains 14 residues. CDR3 in amino acids: CASSLDREDTEAFF. The DNA of the CDR3 is TGCGCCAGCAGCTTGGACCGGGAGGACACTGAAGCTTTCTTT.

The rearrangement uses TRBV5-6 and TRBJ2-2; 7 bases match TRBD1. This CDR3 has 14 residues. From germline, CDR1 is SGHDT and CDR2 YYEEEE. V shed 2 bases, J shed 5 bases, and the junction held 3 bases outside the gene matches. The CDR3 DNA is TGTGCCAGCAGCTTTGAACAGGGGACCGGGGAGCTGTTTTTT. Protein: CASSFEQGTGELFF.

This clone has just a few counts. V gene TRBV4-3 combines with J gene TRBJ2-2; D unresolved. The V end lost 1 base, the J end lost 5 bases, and 8 bases lay between the germline ends. Germline lookup yields CDR1 LGHNA and CDR2 YSLEER. The CDR3 has 14 residues. The CDR3: CASSQVITTGELFF. The CDR3 DNA reads as TGCGCCAGCAGCCAAGTAATAACGACCGGGGAGCTGTTTTTT.

The chain employs TRBV19 and TRBJ2-3; 10 bases map to TRBD1. CDR1 and CDR2 (germline): LNHDA, SQIVND (reference sequence). There are 15 residues in the CDR3. V lost 4 bases to trimming and J lost 0 bases; unmatched junction nucleotides: 1. Here the CDR3 DNA reads TGTGCCAGTAGTAGACAGGGGGCTAGCACAGATACGCAGTATTTT. This gives the protein CASSRQGASTDTQYF.

The CDR3 sequence is CASSPGLAEQYF. The CDR3 DNA reads TGCGCCAGCAGCCCGGGACTAGCCGAGCAGTACTTC. The chain employs TRBV5-1 and TRBJ2-7; 9 bases line up with TRBD2. The CDR3 length is 12 residues. Germline loops: CDR1 SGHRS, CDR2 YFSETQ. V was pared by 4 bases and J by 6 bases, with 2 bases of the junction left unmatched.

This chain joins TRBV18 and TRBJ1-1; 11 bases match TRBD1. Trimming took 6 bases from V and 1 from J; bases not matched to a gene: 4. This CDR3 has 15 residues. Germline assignment: CDR1 KGHSH and CDR2 LQKENI. CDR3 amino acids: CASSWTGGSNTEAFF. CDR3 DNA: TGTGCCAGCTCGTGGACAGGGGGCTCGAACACTGAAGCTTTCTTT.

The table lists this clone with a few counts. A much larger clone differs from this one at a single base, so this may be a read error. The same CDR3 also results from other DNA sequences found in this sample. This chain links TRBV5-1 with TRBJ2-5; D uncertain. CDR3 length: 12 residues. The ends were cut back, 1 base at V and 0 bases at J, with 1 base in the middle. Germline lookup yields CDR1 SGHRS and CDR2 YFSETQ. The CDR3 protein is CASSLNQETQYF. The CDR3 DNA reads as TGCGCCAGCAGCTTGAACCAAGAGACCCAGTACTTC.

The V call is TRBV6-5, the J call TRBJ1-1; D ambiguous. Germline-derived CDR1 and CDR2 are MNHEY and SVGAGI. This CDR3 region has 14 residues. Trimming pared 8 bases from V and 4 bases from J, leaving 17 bases between. CDR3 loop: CASQLDGAGTEAFF. The DNA for the CDR3 is TGTGCCAGCCAACTAGATGGCGCCGGCACTGAAGCTTTCTTT.

As concerns this clone: A read error may explain this, as a much larger clone is one base away. Other DNA sequences within the sample encode an identical CDR3. The V call is TRBV30, the J call TRBJ1-5; TRBD1 matches at 10 bases. This CDR3 spans 14 amino acids. Germline loops: CDR1 GTSNPN, CDR2 SVGIG (reference sequence). The J segment lost 7 bases and the V segment lost 3 bases, leaving 6 bases of the junction unmatched. DNA of the CDR3: TGTGCCTGGAGCGGGACAGGGGATGGGCAGCCCCAGCATTTT. Amino acids: CAWSGTGDGQPQHF.

The sample holds a few counts of this clone. This rearrangement joins TRBV18 to TRBJ1-1; D ambiguous. Germline lookup yields CDR1 KGHSH and CDR2 LQKENI. The ends were cut back, 3 bases at V and 0 bases at J, with 14 bases in the middle. There are 16 residues in the CDR3. The CDR3 DNA reads TGTGCCAGCTCACCTCTGGGCCAGCACATGAACACTGAAGCTTTCTTT. This codes for CASSPLGQHMNTEAFF.

This rearrangement joins TRBV6-1 to TRBJ2-7; possible D gene TRBD1, 5 bases. Per germline, CDR1 MNHNS and CDR2 SASEGT. Trimming shortened V by 1 base and J by 0 bases, and 16 bases separated the two germline ends. This CDR3 is 17 amino acids long. The CDR3 bases are TGTGCCAGCAGTGAAGTGGGGCGAACCTCGAGCTCCTACGAGCAGTACTTC. Translation: CASSEVGRTSSSYEQYF.

Only a few counts were recorded for this clone. The chain is built from TRBV2 and TRBJ2-3; D not resolved. Trimming removed 3 bases at V and 2 bases at J, with 12 bases between. Germline V gene sequence: CDR1 SNHLY, CDR2 FYNNEI. The CDR3 contains 15 residues. The CDR3 nucleotides read TGTGCCAGCAGTGATCGGGCAGGCCCCACAGATACGCAGTATTTT. This gives the protein CASSDRAGPTDTQYF.

J is TRBJ2-1 and V is TRBV11-2; no reliable D call. V was clipped by 1 base and J by 0 bases, with 13 bases between them. This CDR3 is built from 17 residues. Germline assignment: CDR1 SGHAT and CDR2 FQNNGV. CDR3 loop: CASSLGGALSSYNEQFF. In nucleotides, the CDR3 is TGTGCCAGCAGCTTAGGTGGAGCGCTGAGCTCCTACAATGAGCAGTTCTTC.